This is a list of T cell receptor beta chains from one sample in a study of T-cell memory formation after mild COVID-19. One entry per CDR3 protein results from TCRdb running MiXCR on the 5' RACE reads. The table has hundreds of thousands of distinct CDR3 sequences, roughly 21% seen once. Input material: PBMCs or a T cell subset sorted from them (not recorded which). These receptors were obtained from an adult woman who had mild COVID-19 (a few samples of this study predate the infection). Cell type and time point are not known. The CDR3 runs from the conserved cysteine through the conserved F or W. D genes are given only for firm matches. The size of a clone is reported for some rows only, either as once, few or many, or as a class for expanded clones.

clone size | J gene | V gene | D gene | CDR3 DNA | CDR3 protein
many | TRBJ2-5 | TRBV7-2 | TRBD2 | TGTGCCAGCAGCCTAAGGACTAGCGGGTTTCAAGAGACCCAGTACTTC | CASSLRTSGFQETQYF
- | TRBJ1-2 | TRBV5-1 | TRBD1 | TGCGCCACTACCGACCAAGGGGGCGTCGATGGCTACACCTTC | CATTDQGGVDGYTF
- | TRBJ2-3 | TRBV20-1 | TRBD2 | TGCAGTGCTAGACGGGACTATGGCGCAGATACGCAGTATTTT | CSARRDYGADTQYF
few | TRBJ2-7 | TRBV10-3 | - | TGTGCCATCAGTGAGTCTGCTTACTCCTACGAGCAGTACTTC | CAISESAYSYEQYF
- | TRBJ2-3 | TRBV12-3/TRBV12-4 | - | TGTGCCATCCTGGGTGGGTTAACAGATACGCAGTATTTT | CAILGGLTDTQYF
- | TRBJ2-7 | TRBV23-1 | TRBD2 | TGCGCCACCCCACACGGACTAGCGGGCGTAGTGCCCTACGAGCAGTACTTC | CATPHGLAGVVPYEQYF
- | TRBJ2-7 | TRBV30 | - | TGTGCCTGGGAGGGCTACGAGCAGTACTTC | CAWEGYEQYF
few | TRBJ1-2 | TRBV9 | - | TGTGCCAGCAGCGTAGCTTCCGATCGGGGCTACACCTTC | CASSVASDRGYTF
- | TRBJ2-7 | TRBV3-1 | TRBD1 | TGTGCCAGCAGCGTCCTCGGGACAGGGGGCGACGAGCAGTACTTC | CASSVLGTGGDEQYF
few | TRBJ2-3 | TRBV9 | - | TGTGCCAGCAGCCCCCGGGATTGGGCAGATACGCAGTATTTT | CASSPRDWADTQYF
- | TRBJ2-5 | TRBV13 | TRBD2 | TGTGCCAGCAGCTCCACCCTAGCGGGGGGGCAAGAGACCCAGTACTTC | CASSSTLAGGQETQYF
- | TRBJ1-5 | TRBV10-3 | - | TGTGCCATCAGGCAGGCGCTCGCCAATCAGCCCCAGCATTTT | CAIRQALANQPQHF
- | TRBJ1-2 | TRBV20-1 | TRBD1 | TGCAGTGCGGGGACAGGGGCGTTTAACTATGGCTACACCTTC | CSAGTGAFNYGYTF
many | TRBJ2-5 | TRBV25-1 | TRBD2 | TGTGCCAGCAGTGACAAGGGTGGGAGGGCTGGACTGGAGACCCAGTACTTC | CASSDKGGRAGLETQYF